Below are 5 T cell receptor beta chains sequenced from a single sample in a study of sequential checkpoint blockade in melanoma. This sample's treatment: randomized to nivolumab then ipilimumab (arm A) or the reverse (arm B). Profiled with immunoSEQ multiplex PCR; TCRdb holds only in-frame clones, not every one. The table has 37,000 or so clones, 32% seen once. The sequencing here drew on tumor tissue (inferred from file names), taken from a patient given nivolumab and ipilimumab in sequence. These receptors all stem from a human donor with melanoma.

The chain carries TRBV11-3 and TRBJ1-5; D unclear. V lost 1 base, J lost 2 bases, and 12 bases lay in between. CDR3 length equals 16 residues. CDR1 is SGHNT and CDR2 is YENEEA in the germline V gene. The CDR3 protein is CASSLVADNGNQPQHF. The CDR3 DNA reads TGTGCCAGCAGCTTAGTGGCAGACAATGGCAATCAGCCCCAGCATTTT. The full variable domain, rest sourced from reference TRBV11-3 and TRBJ1-5, is EAGVVQSPRYKIIEKKQPVAFWCNPISGHNTLYWYLQNLGQGPELLIRYENEEAVDDSQLPKDRFSAERLKGVDSTLKIQPAELGDSAVYLCASSLVADNGNQPQHFGDGTRLSIL.

The chain combines TRBV28 with TRBJ2-5; 7 nucleotides agree with TRBD1. CDR3 length: 14 residues. Per germline, CDR1 MDHEN and CDR2 SYDVKM. With 5 bases clipped from V and 3 bases from J, the junction kept 6 bases outside the gene matches. The CDR3 protein is CASSVRDREETQYF. The CDR3 coding sequence is TGTGCCAGCAGTGTCCGGGACAGAGAAGAGACCCAGTACTTC.

This clone came up a few times. This chain uses TRBV7-6 with TRBJ1-5; TRBD1 agrees at 10 bases. With V trimmed by 3 bases and J by 2 bases, 10 bases remained unmatched. Germline V lookup: CDR1 SGHVS, CDR2 FNYEAQ. CDR3 length: 18 residues. The CDR3 protein is CASSLADRGTFGNQPQHF. CDR3 sequence (DNA): TGTGCCAGCAGCTTGGCGGACAGGGGGACGTTCGGCAATCAGCCCCAGCATTTT.

V and J are TRBV11-3 and TRBJ2-3, with TRBD2 identical over 12 bases. The V segment lost 1 base and the J segment 2 bases; nucleotides outside the gene matches: 7. The germline CDR1 and CDR2 sequences are SGHNT and YENEEA. This CDR3 is 18 amino acids long. The CDR3 region is CASSLGLAGDLLTDTQYF. In DNA form, the CDR3 reads TGTGCCAGCAGCTTAGGACTAGCGGGAGACCTACTCACAGATACGCAGTATTTT.

This clone came up a few times. The genes are TRBV11-3 and TRBJ2-1; the match to TRBD2 covers 15 bases. V lost 5 bases, J lost 5 bases, and 4 bases stayed unmatched. There are 16 residues in the CDR3. Germline V gene sequence: CDR1 SGHNT, CDR2 YENEEA. CDR3 residues: CASSGRTSGGDNEQFF. CDR3 in DNA: TGTGCCAGCAGCGGACGGACTAGCGGGGGGGACAATGAGCAGTTCTTC. The complete variable domain, with remaining parts taken from reference TRBV11-3 and TRBJ2-1, reads EAGVVQSPRYKIIEKKQPVAFWCNPISGHNTLYWYLQNLGQGPELLIRYENEEAVDDSQLPKDRFSAERLKGVDSTLKIQPAELGDSAVYLCASSGRTSGGDNEQFFGPGTRLTVL.